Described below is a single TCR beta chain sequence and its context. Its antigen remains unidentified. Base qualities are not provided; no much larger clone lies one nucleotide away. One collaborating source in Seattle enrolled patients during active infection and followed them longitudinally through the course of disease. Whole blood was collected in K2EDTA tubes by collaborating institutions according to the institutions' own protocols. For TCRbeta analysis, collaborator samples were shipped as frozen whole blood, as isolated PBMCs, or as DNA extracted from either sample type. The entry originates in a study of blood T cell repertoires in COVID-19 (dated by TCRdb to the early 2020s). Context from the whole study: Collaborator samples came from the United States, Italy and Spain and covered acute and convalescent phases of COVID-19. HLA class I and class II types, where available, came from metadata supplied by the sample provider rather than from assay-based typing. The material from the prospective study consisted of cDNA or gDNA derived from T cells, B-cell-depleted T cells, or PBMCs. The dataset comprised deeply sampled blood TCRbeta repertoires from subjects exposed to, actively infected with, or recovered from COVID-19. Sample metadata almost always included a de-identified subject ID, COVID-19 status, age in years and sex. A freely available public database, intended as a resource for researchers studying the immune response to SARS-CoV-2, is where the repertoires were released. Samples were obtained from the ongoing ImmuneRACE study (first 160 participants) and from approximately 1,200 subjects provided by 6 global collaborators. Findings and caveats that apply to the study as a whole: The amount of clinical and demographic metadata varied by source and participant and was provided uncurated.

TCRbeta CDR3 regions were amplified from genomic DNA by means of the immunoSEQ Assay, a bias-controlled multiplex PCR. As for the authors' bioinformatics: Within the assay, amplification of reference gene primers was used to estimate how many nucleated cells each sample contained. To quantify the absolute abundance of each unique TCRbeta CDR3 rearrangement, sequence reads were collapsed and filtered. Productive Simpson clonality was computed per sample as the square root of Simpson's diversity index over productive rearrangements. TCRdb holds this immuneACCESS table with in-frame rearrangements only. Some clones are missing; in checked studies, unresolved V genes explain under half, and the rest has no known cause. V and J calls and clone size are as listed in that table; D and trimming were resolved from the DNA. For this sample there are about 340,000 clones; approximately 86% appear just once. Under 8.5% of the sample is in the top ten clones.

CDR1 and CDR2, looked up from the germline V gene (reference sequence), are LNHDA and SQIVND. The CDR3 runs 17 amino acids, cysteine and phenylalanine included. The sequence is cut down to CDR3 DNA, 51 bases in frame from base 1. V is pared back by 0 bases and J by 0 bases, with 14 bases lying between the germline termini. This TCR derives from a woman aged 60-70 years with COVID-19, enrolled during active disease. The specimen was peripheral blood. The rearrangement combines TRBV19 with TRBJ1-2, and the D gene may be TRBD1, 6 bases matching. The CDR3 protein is CASSIDPDRPANYGYTF. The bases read TGTGCCAGTAGTATAGATCCAGACAGGCCAGCTAACTATGGCTACACCTTC.